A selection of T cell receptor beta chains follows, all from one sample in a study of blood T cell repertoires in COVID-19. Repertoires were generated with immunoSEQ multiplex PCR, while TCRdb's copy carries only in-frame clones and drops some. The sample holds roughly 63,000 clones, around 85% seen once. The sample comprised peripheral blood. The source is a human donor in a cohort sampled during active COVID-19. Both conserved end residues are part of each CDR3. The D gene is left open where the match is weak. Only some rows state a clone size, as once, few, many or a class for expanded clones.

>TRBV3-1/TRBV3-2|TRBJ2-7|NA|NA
TGTGCCAGCAGCCAAGAGGCGGCCCCACGCGAGCAGTACTTC
CASSQEAAPREQYF
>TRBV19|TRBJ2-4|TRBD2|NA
TGTGCCAGTGAGGGGAGGGAGGGGGCCAAAAACATTCAGTACTTC
CASEGREGAKNIQYF
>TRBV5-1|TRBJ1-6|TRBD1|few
TGCGCCAGCAGCCCGTTACAGGGGGCTGGGTCACCCCTCCACTTT
CASSPLQGAGSPLHF
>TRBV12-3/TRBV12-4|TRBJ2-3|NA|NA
TGTGCCAGCAGTAGGGGCTCCGCAGATACGCAGTATTTT
CASSRGSADTQYF
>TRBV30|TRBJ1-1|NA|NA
TGTGCCTGGAGCGGGAGGGGGGACACTGAAGCTTTCTTT
CAWSGRGDTEAFF
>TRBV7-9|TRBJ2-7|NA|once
TGTGCCAGCAGCAAAACAGGGTTGGGGCAGTACTTC
CASSKTGLGQYF
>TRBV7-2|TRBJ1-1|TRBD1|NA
TGTGCCAGCAGCCAAAACCCACTTCGACAGGGTTGGGACACTGAAGCTTTCTTT
CASSQNPLRQGWDTEAFF
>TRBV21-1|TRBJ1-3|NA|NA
TGTGCCCACGAAGCAGGGGTTTCCTCTGGAAACACCATATATTTT
CAHEAGVSSGNTIYF
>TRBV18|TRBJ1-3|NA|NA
TGTGCCAGCTCACCACCGGCCAGACTCTCTGGAAACACCATATATTTT
CASSPPARLSGNTIYF
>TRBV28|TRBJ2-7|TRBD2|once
TGTGCCACCACCCCGGGGGGGACCGGCTACGAGCAGTACTTC
CATTPGGTGYEQYF
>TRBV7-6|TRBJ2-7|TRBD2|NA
TGTGCCAGCAGCCCGCTGACTAGCGGGAGGAAAAGCTCCTACGAGCAGTACTTC
CASSPLTSGRKSSYEQYF